One T cell receptor beta chain is described in this entry. The antigen is unknown. These data originate in a study of cytomegalovirus exposure and HLA in healthy donors. Background on the study: There were about 86 million unique TCRs (from HLA-typed donors) in an early data release. Regarding the study as a whole: Some V segments could not be told apart, so they were left out, TRBV6-2 and TRBV6-3 among them.

This CDR3 spans 15 amino acids. The V segment lost 5 bases and the J segment 4 bases; nucleotides outside the gene matches: 6. Germline loops: CDR1 LNHDA, CDR2 SQIVND (reference sequence). The PCR ran on 60 Vbeta and 13 Jbeta primers. Assay used: immunoSEQ multiplex PCR; TCRdb lists only in-frame clones, some missing. This sample has approximately 170,000 clones, with approximately 67% found just once. Sequencing input: PBMCs. The TCR originated in a woman aged 18-29 years in good health and CMV-seropositive. The rearrangement joins TRBV19 to TRBJ1-4, with 8 positions matching TRBD1. DNA of the CDR3: TGTGCCAGTAGTCCAAGACAGGGGAATAATGAAAAACTGTTTTTT. Its protein is CASSPRQGNNEKLFF.